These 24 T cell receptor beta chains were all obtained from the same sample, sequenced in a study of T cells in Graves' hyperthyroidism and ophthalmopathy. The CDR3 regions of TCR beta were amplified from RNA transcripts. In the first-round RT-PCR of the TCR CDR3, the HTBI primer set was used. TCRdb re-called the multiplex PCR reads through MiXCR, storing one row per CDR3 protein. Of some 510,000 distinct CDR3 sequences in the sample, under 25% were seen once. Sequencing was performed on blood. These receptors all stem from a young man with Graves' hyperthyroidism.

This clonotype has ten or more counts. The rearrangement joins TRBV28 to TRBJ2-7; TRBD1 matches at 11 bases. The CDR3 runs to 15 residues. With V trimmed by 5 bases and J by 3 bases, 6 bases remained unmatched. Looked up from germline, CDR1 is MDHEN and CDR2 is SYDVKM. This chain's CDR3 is CASSPPGTGGYEQYF. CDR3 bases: TGTGCCAGCAGTCCACCAGGGACAGGGGGCTACGAGCAGTACTTC.

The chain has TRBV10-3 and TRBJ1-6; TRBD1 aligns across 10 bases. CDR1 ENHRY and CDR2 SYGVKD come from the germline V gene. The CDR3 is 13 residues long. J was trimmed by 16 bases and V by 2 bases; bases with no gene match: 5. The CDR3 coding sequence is TGTGCCATCAGTGAGGGGACAGGGGTCGTACTCCACTTT. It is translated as CAISEGTGVVLHF.

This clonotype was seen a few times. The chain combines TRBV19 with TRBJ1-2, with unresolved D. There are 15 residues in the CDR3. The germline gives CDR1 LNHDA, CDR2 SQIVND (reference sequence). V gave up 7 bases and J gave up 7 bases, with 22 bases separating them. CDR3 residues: CASTSTAPLRSGYTF. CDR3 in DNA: TGTGCCAGTACCTCGACGGCGCCCTTGCGCTCTGGCTACACCTTC.

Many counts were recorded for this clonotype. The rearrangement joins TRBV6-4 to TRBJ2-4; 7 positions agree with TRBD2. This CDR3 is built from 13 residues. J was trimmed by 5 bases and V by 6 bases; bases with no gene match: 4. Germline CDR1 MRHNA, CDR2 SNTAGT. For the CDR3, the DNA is TGTGCCAGCAGCCTCCGGGAGGAAAACATTCAGTACTTC. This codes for CASSLREENIQYF.

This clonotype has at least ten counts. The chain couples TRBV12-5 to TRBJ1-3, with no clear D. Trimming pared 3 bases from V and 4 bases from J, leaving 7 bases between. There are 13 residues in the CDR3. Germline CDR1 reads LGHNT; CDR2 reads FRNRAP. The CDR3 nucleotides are TGTGCTAGTGGTTTCCATGGGGGAAACACCATATATTTT. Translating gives CASGFHGGNTIYF.

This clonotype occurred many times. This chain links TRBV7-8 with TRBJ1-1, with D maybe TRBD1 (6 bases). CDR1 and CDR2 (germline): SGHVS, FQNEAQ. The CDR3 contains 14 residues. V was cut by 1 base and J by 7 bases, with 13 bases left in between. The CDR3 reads CASSLGRGEYEAFF. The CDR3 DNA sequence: TGTGCCAGCAGCTTAGGGAGGGGGGAGTATGAAGCTTTCTTT.

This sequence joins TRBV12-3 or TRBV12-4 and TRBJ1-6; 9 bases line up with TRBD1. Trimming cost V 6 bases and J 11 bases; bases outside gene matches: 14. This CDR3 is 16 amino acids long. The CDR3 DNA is TGTGCCAGCAGGGGGGACAGGGTGAAATTGGTGGCACCCCTCCACTTT. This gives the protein CASRGDRVKLVAPLHF.

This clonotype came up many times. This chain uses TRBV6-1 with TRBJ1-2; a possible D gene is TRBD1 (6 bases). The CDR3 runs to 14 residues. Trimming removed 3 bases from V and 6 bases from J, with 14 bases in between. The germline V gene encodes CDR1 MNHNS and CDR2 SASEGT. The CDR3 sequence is CASSEVGGADGYTF. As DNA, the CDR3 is TGTGCCAGCAGTGAGGTGGGGGGGGCAGATGGCTACACCTTC.

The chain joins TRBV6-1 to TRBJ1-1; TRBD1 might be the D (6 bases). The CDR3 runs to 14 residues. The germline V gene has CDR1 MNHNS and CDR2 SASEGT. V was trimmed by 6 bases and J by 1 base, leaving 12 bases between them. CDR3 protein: CASRDDRPNTEAFF. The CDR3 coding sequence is TGTGCCAGCAGAGACGACAGGCCGAACACTGAAGCTTTCTTT.

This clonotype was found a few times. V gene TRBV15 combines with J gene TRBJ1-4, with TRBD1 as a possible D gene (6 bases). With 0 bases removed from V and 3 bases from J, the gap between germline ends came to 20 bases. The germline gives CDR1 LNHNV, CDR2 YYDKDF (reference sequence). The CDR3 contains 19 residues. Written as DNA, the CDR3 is TGTGCCACCAGCAGAGATCCCCGGACAGCCCAGGGAGCTAATGAAAAACTGTTTTTT. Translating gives CATSRDPRTAQGANEKLFF.

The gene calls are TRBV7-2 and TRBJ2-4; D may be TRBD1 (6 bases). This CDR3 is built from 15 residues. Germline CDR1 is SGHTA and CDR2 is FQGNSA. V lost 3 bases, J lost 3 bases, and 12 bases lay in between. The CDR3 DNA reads TGTGCCAGCAGCTTTCCGACAGGTCTCAAAAACATTCAGTACTTC. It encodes CASSFPTGLKNIQYF.

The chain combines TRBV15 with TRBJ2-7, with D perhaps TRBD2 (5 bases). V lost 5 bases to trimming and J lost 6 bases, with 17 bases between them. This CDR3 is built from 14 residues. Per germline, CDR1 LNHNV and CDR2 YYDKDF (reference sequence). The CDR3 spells CATSFPASTAEQYF. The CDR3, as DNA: TGTGCCACCAGCTTCCCAGCTAGCACGGCCGAGCAGTACTTC.

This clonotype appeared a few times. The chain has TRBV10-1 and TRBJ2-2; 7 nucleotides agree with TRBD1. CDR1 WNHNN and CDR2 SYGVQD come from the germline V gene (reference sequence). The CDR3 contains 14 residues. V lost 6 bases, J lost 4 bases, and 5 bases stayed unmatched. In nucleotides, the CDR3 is TGCGCCAGCAGGGAAGGGACAGCCACCGGGGAGCTGTTTTTT. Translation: CASREGTATGELFF.

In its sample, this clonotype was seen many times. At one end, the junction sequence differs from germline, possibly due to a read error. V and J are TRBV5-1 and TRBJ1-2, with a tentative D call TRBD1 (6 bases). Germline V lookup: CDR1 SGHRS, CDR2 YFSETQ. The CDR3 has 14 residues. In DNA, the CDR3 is TGTGCCAGCAGTTTAGGGGGGCCTAACTATGGCTACACCTTC. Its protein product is CASSLGGPNYGYTF. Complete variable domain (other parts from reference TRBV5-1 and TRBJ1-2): KAGVTQTPRYLIKTRGQQVTLSCSPISGHRSVSWYQQTPGQGLQFLFEYFSETQRNKGNFPGRFSGRQFSNSRSEMNVSTLELGDSALYLCASSLGGPNYGYTFGSGTRLTVV.

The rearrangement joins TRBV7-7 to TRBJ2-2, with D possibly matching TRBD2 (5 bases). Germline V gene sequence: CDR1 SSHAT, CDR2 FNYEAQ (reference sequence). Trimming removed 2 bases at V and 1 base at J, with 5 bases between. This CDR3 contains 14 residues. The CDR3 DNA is TGTGCCAGCAGCTTAACTAGGAACACCGGGGAGCTGTTTTTT. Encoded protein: CASSLTRNTGELFF. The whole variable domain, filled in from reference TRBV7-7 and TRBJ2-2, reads GAGVSQSPRYKVTKRGQDVTLRCDPISSHATLYWYQQALGQGPEFLTYFNYEAQPDKSGLPSDRFSAERPEGSISTLTIQRTEQRDSAMYRCASSLTRNTGELFFGEGSRLTVL.

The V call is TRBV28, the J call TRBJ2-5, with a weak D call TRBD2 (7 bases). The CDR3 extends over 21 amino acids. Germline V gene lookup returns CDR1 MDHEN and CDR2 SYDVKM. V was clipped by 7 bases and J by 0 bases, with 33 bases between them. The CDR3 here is CASNGGAYRGRAKSYQETQYF. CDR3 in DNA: TGTGCCAGCAATGGGGGAGCGTATAGGGGGAGGGCCAAGTCCTACCAAGAGACCCAGTACTTC.

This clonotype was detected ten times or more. CDR3 sequence (DNA): TGCGCCAGCAGTGAGCAGAACTATGGCTACACCTTC. Amino acids: CASSEQNYGYTF. This chain connects TRBV10-2 to TRBJ1-2; no clear D. From germline, CDR1 is WSHSY and CDR2 SAAADI. V was shortened by 2 bases and J by 2 bases, with 3 bases between the two germline ends. The CDR3 runs 12 residues.

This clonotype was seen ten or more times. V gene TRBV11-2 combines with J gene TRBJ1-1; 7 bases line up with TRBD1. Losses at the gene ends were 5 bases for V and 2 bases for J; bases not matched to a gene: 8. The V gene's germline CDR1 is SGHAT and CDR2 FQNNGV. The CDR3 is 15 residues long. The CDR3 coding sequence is TGTGCCAGCAGCACCGGACAGGTAGGAAACACTGAAGCTTTCTTT. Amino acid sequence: CASSTGQVGNTEAFF.

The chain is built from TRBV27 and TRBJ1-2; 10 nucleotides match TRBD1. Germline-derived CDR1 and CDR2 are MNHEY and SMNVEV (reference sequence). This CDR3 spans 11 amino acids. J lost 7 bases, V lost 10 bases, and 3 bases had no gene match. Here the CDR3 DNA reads TGTGCCATATGGACAGGGGGTGGCTACACCTTC. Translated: CAIWTGGGYTF.

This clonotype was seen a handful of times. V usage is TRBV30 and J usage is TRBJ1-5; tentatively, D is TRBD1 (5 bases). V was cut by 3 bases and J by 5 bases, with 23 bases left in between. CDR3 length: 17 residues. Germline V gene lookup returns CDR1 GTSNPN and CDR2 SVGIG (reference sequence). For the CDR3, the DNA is TGTGCCTGGAGCCCCCACTTCCCGGTAGCAGGGCATCAGCCCCAGCATTTT. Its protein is CAWSPHFPVAGHQPQHF.

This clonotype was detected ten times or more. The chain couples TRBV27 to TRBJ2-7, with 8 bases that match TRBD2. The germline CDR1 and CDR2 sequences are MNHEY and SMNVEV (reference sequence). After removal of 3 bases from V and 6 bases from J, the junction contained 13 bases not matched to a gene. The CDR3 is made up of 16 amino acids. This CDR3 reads CASSLSGGAVRSEQYF. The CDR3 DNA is TGTGCCAGCAGTTTGTCGGGGGGGGCAGTTAGATCCGAGCAGTACTTC.

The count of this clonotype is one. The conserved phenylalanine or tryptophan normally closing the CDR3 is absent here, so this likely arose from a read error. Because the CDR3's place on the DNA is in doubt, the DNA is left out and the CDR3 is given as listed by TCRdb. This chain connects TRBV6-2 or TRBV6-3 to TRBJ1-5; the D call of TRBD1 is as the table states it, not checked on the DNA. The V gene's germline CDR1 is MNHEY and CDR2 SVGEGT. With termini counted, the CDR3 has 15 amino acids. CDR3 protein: CASNTGVEGNQPQRV.

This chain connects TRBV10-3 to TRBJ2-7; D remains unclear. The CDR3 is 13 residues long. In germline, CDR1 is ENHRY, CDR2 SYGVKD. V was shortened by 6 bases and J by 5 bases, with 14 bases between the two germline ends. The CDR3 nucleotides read TGTGCCATCAGGGGGTCAACTATCAACGAGCAGTACTTC. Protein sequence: CAIRGSTINEQYF.

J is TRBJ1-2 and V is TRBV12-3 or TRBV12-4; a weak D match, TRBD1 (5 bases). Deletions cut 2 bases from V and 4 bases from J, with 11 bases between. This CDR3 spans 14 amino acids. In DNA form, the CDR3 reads TGTGCCAGCAGTTTATCCGCGACAGTCTATGGCTACACCTTC. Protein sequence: CASSLSATVYGYTF.